This T cell receptor beta chain was found in a study of T cell clones after liver transplantation (dated by TCRdb to about 2019). For the wider study: ITN030ST, the source of the samples, was a randomized trial that attempted immunosuppression withdrawal within 2 years of liver transplantation. Donor-reactive T cell clones were identified using TCRbeta sequencing after a pre-transplant mixed lymphocyte reaction and were then followed in post-transplant blood. As an antigen-independent comparator for donor-reactive sequences, third party-reactive TCRbeta sequences were also identified from pre-transplant MLRs. Three of the eight recipients were HCV-positive; the others were transplanted for non-autoimmune, non-viral indications. The subjects received no induction therapy and were kept on standard immunosuppression until randomization at 12-24 months post-transplant. To count as tolerant, a recipient had to stay completely off immunosuppression for at least one year without liver enzymes climbing beyond twice the upper limit of normal. Blood samples were collected pre-transplant, pre-randomization before withdrawal, and post-randomization after either complete withdrawal or failed withdrawal. A cohort of 8 liver transplant recipients was studied, of whom 3 were classified as tolerant and 5 as non-tolerant. The investigation overall reported the following: A greater decline was seen for donor-reactive sequences than for third party-reactive sequences, suggesting partial antigen-specific deletion unrelated to withdrawal success. When repertoire turnover was taken into account, detection of donor-reactive sequences was significantly reduced in 7 of 8 subjects for CD4 and in 8 of 8 subjects for CD8. In most of the 8 subjects, regardless of tolerance or HCV status, circulating donor-reactive CD4 TCRbeta sequences dropped significantly post-transplant. In a couple of subjects, low numbers of available donor cells limited the measurable donor-reactive repertoire. Because no allograft tissue specimens were available, donor-reactive T cells may have migrated into the graft instead of being deleted. Conclusions were preliminary, limited by small, heterogeneous patient numbers and non-standardized post-transplant time points.

Using immunoSEQ, frozen genomic DNA was subjected to high-throughput TCRbeta CDR3 sequencing, a process that included PCR amplification, mapping, bias correction and internal controls. Per the original workflow: Only productive rearrangements were retained, with each unique TCRbeta sequence defined by its CDR3 nucleotide sequence together with its V and J gene. Donor-reactive sequences required at least 5-fold expansion in CFSE-low cells versus unstimulated pre-transplant cells and at least 0.01% frequency. Minimum frequency thresholds were set for each subject based on the unstimulated sample with the lowest template count, ensuring at least 90% detection power. Repertoire turnover was measured by Jensen-Shannon divergence between the top 1000 TCRbeta sequences post- and pre-transplant. Changes in detection of donor-reactive sequences were tested with two-sided Fisher's exact tests. TCRdb took over this immuneACCESS table, retaining in-frame rearrangements with V and J assigned. Such tables are incomplete; in checked studies, under half of the missing clones stem from an unresolved V gene, and the remainder is unexplained. From that table come the V and J calls and clone size; the DNA was used to work out D and trimming. Here the sample has about 51,000 clones; 70% to 90% occur a single time. Of the sample, 13% to 15% falls within the top ten clones.

The CDR3 has 14 amino acids, counting the end cysteine and phenylalanine. Solely the CDR3 DNA is kept, with 42 bases framed from the first base. In the germline V gene, CDR1 corresponds to WSHSY and CDR2 to SAAADI. V is shortened by 0 bases, J by 6 bases, and the region joining them spans 11 bases. Regarding this clone: The antigen it recognizes is unknown. The record has no base qualities; no much larger clone is one base away.

Thawed unstimulated PBMCs were stained for CD3, CD4 and CD8 and FACS-sorted into CD3+CD4+ and CD3+CD8+ populations. Each of the 8 studied subjects was randomized to immunosuppression withdrawal. The Qiagen DNeasy Blood and Tissue Kit was used for isolation of genomic DNA. This chain joins TRBV10-2 to TRBJ1-2; TRBD1 is a possible D gene, resting on 5 matching bases. This sequence originates from a human patient who received a liver transplant. After a transplant, the donor of the graft may account for some T cells. The source was CD8+ T cells from blood, collected 12 months after liver transplant. In nucleotide form, the sequence is TGCGCCAGCAGTGAGTCGGCAGGGTCAGATGGCTACACCTTC. It specifies CASSESAGSDGYTF.